This T cell receptor beta chain was recovered during a study of CD8+ T cells in alopecia areata. Isolation of CD4+ and CD8+ T cells from PBMCs was achieved by sorting. Reverse transcribed after extraction, RNA yielded cDNA as the sequencing template. Assay used: immunoSEQ multiplex PCR; TCRdb lists only in-frame clones, some missing. This table holds some 150,000 clones, roughly three fifths found once. This CDR3 comprises 12 residues. The V segment lost 6 bases and the J segment 8 bases; nucleotides outside the gene matches: 5. Germline assignment: CDR1 MDHEN and CDR2 SYDVKM. The rearrangement links TRBV28 to TRBJ1-2, with 8 bases matching TRBD1. Sequences were derived from CD4+ T cells sorted from blood, sampled at week 0. The sequence derives from a human donor with alopecia areata. The CDR3 DNA is TGTGCCAGCAGGCAGGGGGCGGGAGGCTACACCTTC. It is translated as CASRQGAGGYTF.